The subject of this entry is one TCR beta chain. The read ends 3 residues early relative to the CDR3; the germline J gene fills the gap. Using immunoSEQ multiplex PCR, the repertoire was profiled, and TCRdb retains in-frame clones only, with some absent. The ten top clones account for 3.7%, within a sample of about 26,000 clones. From germline, CDR1 is SEHNR and CDR2 FQNEAQ (reference sequence). This CDR3 comprises 15 residues. The V end lost 1 base, the J end lost 2 bases, and 8 bases lay between the germline ends. The data are from a study of T cells in women clearing cervical HPV infection. Sequencing input: blood buffy coat. The sequence came from a woman aged 18 to 75 with a cervical HPV16 infection that either progressed to CIN3+ or cleared (not recorded which). The chain uses TRBV7-9 and TRBJ1-4, with D possibly matching TRBD1 (5 bases). The CDR3 protein is CASSLGAGTNEKLFF. The CDR3 DNA, read in part, is TGTGCCAGCAGCTTAGGGGCAGGGACTAATGAAAAA. Filled out from reference TRBV7-9 and TRBJ1-4, the complete variable domain reads DTGVSQNPRHKITKRGQNVTFRCDPISEHNRLYWYRQTLGQGPEFLTYFQNEAQLEKSRLLSDRFSAERPKGSFSTLEIQRTEQGDSAMYLCASSLGAGTNEKLFFGSGTQLSVL.